This T cell receptor beta chain stems from a study of T cells after yellow fever vaccination. From the 5' RACE reads, TCRdb called clonotypes with MiXCR, one entry per CDR3 protein. Of over 250,000 distinct CDR3 sequences in the sample, around 4.9% were seen once. The CDR3 consists of 14 residues. V lost 5 bases and J lost 3; bases outside the gene matches: 3. Germline values: CDR1 MNHEY, CDR2 SVGAGI. The TCR comes from a man between 18 and 29 years old who received the YFV17D yellow fever vaccine. The rearrangement links TRBV6-5 to TRBJ2-7, with TRBD2 matching over 11 bases. The starting material was CD4+ T cells sorted from PBMCs, obtained on the day of the yellow fever booster vaccination. The CDR3: CASSDTSGGYEQYF. DNA of the CDR3: TGTGCCAGCAGTGATACTAGCGGGGGCTACGAGCAGTACTTC.